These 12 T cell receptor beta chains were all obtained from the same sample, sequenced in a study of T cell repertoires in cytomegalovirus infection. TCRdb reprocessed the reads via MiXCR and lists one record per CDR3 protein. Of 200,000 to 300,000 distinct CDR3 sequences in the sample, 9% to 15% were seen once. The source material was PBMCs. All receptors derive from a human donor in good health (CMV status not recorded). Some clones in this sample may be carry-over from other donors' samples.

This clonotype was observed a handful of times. The CDR3 is CASSTTSGGRETQYF. The CDR3 nucleotides read TGTGCCAGTAGTACGACTAGCGGAGGGCGGGAGACCCAGTACTTC. The chain employs TRBV19 and TRBJ2-5, with 9 positions matching TRBD2. The CDR3 length is 15 residues. Germline CDR1 reads LNHDA; CDR2 reads SQIVND (reference sequence). V lost 4 bases and J lost 5; bases outside the gene matches: 8.

CDR3 amino acids: CASSQDISYNEQFF. CDR3 coding DNA: TGCGCCAGCAGCCAAGATATCAGCTACAATGAGCAGTTCTTC. This chain links TRBV4-3 with TRBJ2-1; D gene unclear. Deletions cut 0 bases from V and 3 bases from J, with 6 bases between. The CDR3 sequence is 14 residues long. CDR1 and CDR2 from the germline V gene are LGHNA and YSLEER.

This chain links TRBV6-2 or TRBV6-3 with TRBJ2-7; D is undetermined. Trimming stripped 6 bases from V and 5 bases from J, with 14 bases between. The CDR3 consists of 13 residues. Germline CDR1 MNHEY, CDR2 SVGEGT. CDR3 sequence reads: CASSPWLDHEQYF. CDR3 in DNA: TGTGCCAGCAGCCCCTGGCTGGACCACGAGCAGTACTTC.

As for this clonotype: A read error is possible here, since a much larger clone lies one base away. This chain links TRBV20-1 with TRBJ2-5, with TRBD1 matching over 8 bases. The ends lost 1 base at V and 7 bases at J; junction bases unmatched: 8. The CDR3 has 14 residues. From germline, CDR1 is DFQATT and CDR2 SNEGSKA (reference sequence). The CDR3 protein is CSARGTGLWGTQYF. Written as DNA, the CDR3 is TGCAGTGCTAGAGGGACAGGGCTATGGGGGACCCAGTACTTC.

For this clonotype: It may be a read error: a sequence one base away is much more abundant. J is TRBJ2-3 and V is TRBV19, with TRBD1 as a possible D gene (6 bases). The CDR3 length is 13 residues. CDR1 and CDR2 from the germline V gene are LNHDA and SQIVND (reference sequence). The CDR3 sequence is CPSKDRSTDTQYF. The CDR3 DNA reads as TGTCCCAGTAAAGACAGGAGCACAGATACGCAGTATTTT. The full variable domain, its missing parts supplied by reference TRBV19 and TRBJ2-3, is DGGITQSPKYLFRKEGQNVTLSCEQNLNHDAMYWYRQDPGQGLRLIYYSQIVNDFQKGDIAEGYSVSREKKESFPLTVTSAQKNPTAFYLCPSKDRSTDTQYFGPGTRLTVL.

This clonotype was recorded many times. The CDR3 reads CSGVSGYGYTF. CDR3 sequence (DNA): TGCAGCGGTGTAAGTGGCTATGGCTACACCTTC. V usage is TRBV29-1 and J usage is TRBJ1-2; unclear D gene. Trimming took off 7 bases at V and 4 bases at J, with 10 bases between the two ends. Looked up from germline, CDR1 is SQVTM and CDR2 is ANQGSEA. CDR3 length equals 11 residues.

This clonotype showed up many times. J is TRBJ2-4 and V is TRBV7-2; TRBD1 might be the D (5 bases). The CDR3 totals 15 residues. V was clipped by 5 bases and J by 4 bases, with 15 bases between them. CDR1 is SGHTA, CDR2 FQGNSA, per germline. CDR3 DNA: TGTGCCAGCAGCCCCCGTTTAGGGGAAAAAAACATTCAGTACTTC. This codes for CASSPRLGEKNIQYF.

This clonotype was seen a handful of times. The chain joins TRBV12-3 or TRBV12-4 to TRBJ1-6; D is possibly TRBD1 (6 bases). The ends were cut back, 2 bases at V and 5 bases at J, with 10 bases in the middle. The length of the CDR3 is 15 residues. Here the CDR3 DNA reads TGTGCCAGCAGTTTAAAGGGGGGTCATAATTCACCCCTCCACTTT. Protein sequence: CASSLKGGHNSPLHF.

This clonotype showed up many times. CDR3 sequence: CASSPSGSRGNSPLHF. The CDR3 DNA reads TGTGCCAGCAGCCCCTCGGGATCTCGAGGGAACTCACCCCTCCACTTT. The V and J genes are TRBV12-3 or TRBV12-4 and TRBJ1-6; D unresolved. Trimming took 6 bases from V and 10 from J, leaving 22 bases between them. The CDR3 runs 16 residues.

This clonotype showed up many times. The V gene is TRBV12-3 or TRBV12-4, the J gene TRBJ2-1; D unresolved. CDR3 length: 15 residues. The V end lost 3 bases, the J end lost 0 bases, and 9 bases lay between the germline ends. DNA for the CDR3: TGTGCCAGCAGTTTTAGTCTAATCTCCTACAATGAGCAGTTCTTC. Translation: CASSFSLISYNEQFF.

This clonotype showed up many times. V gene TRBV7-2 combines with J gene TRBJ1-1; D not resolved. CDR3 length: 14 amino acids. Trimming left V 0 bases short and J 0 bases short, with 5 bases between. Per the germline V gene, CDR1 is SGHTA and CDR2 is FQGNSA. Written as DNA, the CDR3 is TGTGCCAGCAGCTTAGCAGCTATGAACACTGAAGCTTTCTTT. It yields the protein CASSLAAMNTEAFF.

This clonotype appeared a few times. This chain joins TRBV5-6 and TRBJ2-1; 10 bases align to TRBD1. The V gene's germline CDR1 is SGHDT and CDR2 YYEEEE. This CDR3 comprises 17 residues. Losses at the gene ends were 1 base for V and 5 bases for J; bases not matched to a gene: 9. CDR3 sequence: CASSLTVLGQGNNEQFF. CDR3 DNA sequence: TGTGCCAGCAGCTTGACAGTCTTGGGACAGGGGAACAATGAGCAGTTCTTC.